The next 23 T cell receptor beta chains were all read from a single sample in a study of beta chain features in type 1 diabetes. These TCRs are of unknown antigen specificity. Expressed TCRB transcripts were sequenced, since all the RNA that had been isolated was reverse transcribed. Measured with immunoSEQ multiplex PCR; TCRdb has only the in-frame clones, and not every one. The table lists some 240,000 clones, under 20% of them singletons. General observations from the study: Shorter TCRB CDR3s, moderately but significantly so, marked every one of the four CD4+ subsets in Type 1 diabetes patients.

The sample taken for sequencing was naive CD4+ T cells from blood. The source is a man under 40 with type 1 diabetes.

The chain uses TRBV28 and TRBJ1-4, with a tentative D call TRBD1 (6 bases). Germline loops: CDR1 MDHEN, CDR2 SYDVKM. The CDR3 sequence is 15 residues long. Between the trimmed V and J ends, which lost 4 bases and 7 bases, there was a span of 16 bases. For the CDR3, the DNA is TGTGCCAGCAGTTCAAAGGGGGGATGGAGTGAAAAACTGTTTTTT. Residues: CASSSKGGWSEKLFF.

The chain joins TRBV30 to TRBJ1-2; possibly TRBD1 for D (5 bases). The germline V gene has CDR1 GTSNPN and CDR2 SVGIG (reference sequence). The CDR3 is 14 residues long. The V gene lost 0 bases and the J gene lost 4 bases, with 12 bases spanning the gap. In DNA, the CDR3 is TGTGCCTGGAGTGTTGCTTGGGACGGCTATGGCTACACCTTC. This codes for CAWSVAWDGYGYTF. Using reference TRBV30 and TRBJ1-2 for the parts outside the CDR3, the full variable domain is SQTIHQWPATLVQPVGSPLSLECTVEGTSNPNLYWYRQAAGRGLQLLFYSVGIGQISSEVPQNLSASRPQDRQFILSSKKLLLSDSGFYLCAWSVAWDGYGYTFGSGTRLTVV.

This sequence joins TRBV16 and TRBJ2-1; possible D gene TRBD2, 5 bases. Germline V lookup: CDR1 KGHSY, CDR2 FQNENV. The CDR3 totals 14 residues. V was trimmed by 2 bases and J by 5 bases, leaving 10 bases between them. The CDR3 sequence is CASSQDYMNNEQFF. The CDR3 DNA reads TGTGCCAGCAGCCAAGACTACATGAACAATGAGCAGTTCTTC.

This chain uses TRBV19 with TRBJ1-2; D ambiguous. Germline loops: CDR1 LNHDA, CDR2 SQIVND (reference sequence). This CDR3 has 13 residues. V lost 7 bases and J lost 3, with 12 bases in between. This CDR3 is CASTQTFYYGYTF. CDR3 coding DNA: TGTGCCAGTACCCAGACGTTTTACTATGGCTACACCTTC.

The gene calls are TRBV7-8 and TRBJ1-5; D gene unclear. This CDR3 spans 15 amino acids. Germline CDR1 reads SGHVS; CDR2 reads FQNEAQ. Trimming pared 3 bases from V and 4 bases from J, leaving 13 bases between. CDR3 nucleotide sequence: TGTGCCAGCAGCTTGCGTGGGATAGCAAATCAGCCCCAGCATTTT. Translating gives CASSLRGIANQPQHF.

The chain employs TRBV28 and TRBJ2-1, with TRBD2 identical over 7 bases. CDR1 is MDHEN, CDR2 SYDVKM, per germline. CDR3 length equals 14 residues. Trimming at V came to 5 bases and at J to 5 bases, leaving 6 bases not matched to a gene. CDR3 nucleotide sequence: TGTGCCAGCAGTGATGGGACTACTGACAATGAGCAGTTCTTC. It translates to CASSDGTTDNEQFF.

A few counts support this clone. The chain combines TRBV28 with TRBJ2-1; no definite D call. This CDR3 is 11 amino acids long. Trimming removed 7 bases from V and 8 bases from J, with 9 bases in between. Germline loops: CDR1 MDHEN, CDR2 SYDVKM. The CDR3 is CASNYFHEQFF. In DNA form, the CDR3 reads TGTGCCAGCAACTACTTCCATGAGCAGTTCTTC.

The gene calls are TRBV14 and TRBJ2-7, with TRBD2 as a possible D gene (6 bases). Per germline, CDR1 SGHDN and CDR2 FVKESK. Trimming removed 0 bases at V and 12 bases at J, with 9 bases between. The CDR3 is 11 residues long. This CDR3 is CASSQETSWYF. The DNA of the CDR3 is TGTGCCAGCAGCCAAGAGACTAGTTGGTACTTC.

This clone was counted a few times. This sequence joins TRBV28 and TRBJ2-5; TRBD1 aligns across 12 bases. From germline, CDR1 is MDHEN and CDR2 SYDVKM. V lost 5 bases to trimming and J lost 6 bases; unmatched junction nucleotides: 10. The CDR3 length is 16 residues. The CDR3 DNA reads as TGTGCCAGCAGTCCATGGGGGACAGGGGGCGCAAAGACCCAGTACTTC. This translates into CASSPWGTGGAKTQYF.

The chain recombines TRBV20-1 with TRBJ2-1; D not resolved. V shed 5 bases and J shed 6 bases, with 5 bases lying between them. This CDR3 contains 10 residues. Germline V lookup: CDR1 DFQATT, CDR2 SNEGSKA (reference sequence). DNA for the CDR3: TGCAGTGCTCAGCGCAATGAGCAGTTCTTC. It yields the protein CSAQRNEQFF.

This clone has just a few counts. The rearrangement links TRBV29-1 to TRBJ2-7; TRBD2 aligns across 11 bases. The CDR3 consists of 14 residues. V shed 6 bases and J 5 bases; nucleotides not matched to a gene: 9. The V gene's germline CDR1 is SQVTM and CDR2 ANQGSEA. DNA for the CDR3: TGCAGCGTGGTAACACTAGCGGGAGCTAACGAGCAGTACTTC. Its protein product is CSVVTLAGANEQYF.

This chain links TRBV7-9 with TRBJ1-1; 8 bases fit TRBD1. CDR3 length: 11 amino acids. Trimming cost V 7 bases and J 7 bases; bases outside gene matches: 2. The germline CDR1 and CDR2 sequences are SEHNR and FQNEAQ (reference sequence). CDR3 DNA: TGTGCCAGCACCGGACAGGGTGAAGCTTTCTTT. Residues: CASTGQGEAFF.

V and J are TRBV29-1 and TRBJ1-2; D not certain. Trimming took 6 bases from V and 2 from J, leaving 16 bases between them. CDR1 is SQVTM, CDR2 ANQGSEA, per germline. The CDR3 spans 14 residues. CDR3 in amino acids: CSVLARMSNYGYTF. CDR3 nucleotide sequence: TGCAGCGTCCTCGCCAGGATGTCCAACTATGGCTACACCTTC.

Note on this clone: Being one base from a much bigger clone, this may be a read error. V and J are TRBV6-6 and TRBJ2-5, with unresolved D. The CDR3 is made up of 11 amino acids. Trimming removed 4 bases from V and 5 bases from J, with 5 bases in between. Germline CDR1 reads MNHNY; CDR2 reads SVGAGI (reference sequence). CDR3 in amino acids: CASSLRETQYF. The DNA of the CDR3 is TGTGCCAGCAGTTTGAGGGAGACCCAGTACTTC.

V and J are TRBV30 and TRBJ1-2, with D uncertain. CDR3 length equals 12 residues. Germline V gene sequence: CDR1 GTSNPN, CDR2 SVGIG (reference sequence). V shed 1 base and J shed 6 bases, with 9 bases lying between them. CDR3 sequence reads: CAWSARGDGYTF. CDR3 sequence (DNA): TGTGCCTGGAGTGCGAGAGGCGATGGCTACACCTTC.

V gene TRBV7-9 combines with J gene TRBJ2-7; no clear D gene. There are 13 residues in the CDR3. The germline gives CDR1 SEHNR, CDR2 FQNEAQ (reference sequence). The V and J ends lost 0 bases and 6 bases respectively, with 9 bases between them. The CDR3 DNA is TGTGCCAGCAGCTTAGCGAGTCGGGCCGAGCAGTACTTC. It is translated as CASSLASRAEQYF.

This clone was seen a few times. V usage is TRBV4-1 and J usage is TRBJ2-2, with 9 bases lining up with TRBD1. This CDR3 is 17 amino acids long. The trim removed 0 bases at V and 6 bases at J, leaving 8 bases unmatched. The germline V gene encodes CDR1 MGHRA and CDR2 YSYEKL. CDR3 nucleotides: TGCGCCAGCAGCCAAGATTGGACAGGGGCCTACCCCGGGGAGCTGTTTTTT. Its translation: CASSQDWTGAYPGELFF.

The sample holds a few counts of this clone. This sample also contains other DNA sequences that code for the same CDR3. The CDR3, as DNA: TGCAGCGTGCGGGATAGCAATCAGCCCCAGCATTTT. Translated: CSVRDSNQPQHF. The chain carries TRBV29-1 and TRBJ1-5; D gene ambiguous. The germline gives CDR1 SQVTM, CDR2 ANQGSEA. The CDR3 spans 12 residues. The V and J ends lost 6 bases and 0 bases respectively, with 6 bases between them.

This clone was found a few times. In DNA form, the CDR3 reads TGTGCCAGCAGTTACGCGACTAGGGACGAGCAGTACTTC. It yields the protein CASSYATRDEQYF. The chain has TRBV6-5 and TRBJ2-7, with a possible D match to TRBD2 (6 bases). The length of the CDR3 is 13 residues. Deletions cut 2 bases from V and 5 bases from J, with 10 bases between. Germline CDR1 and CDR2: MNHEY and SVGAGI.

The chain is built from TRBV7-2 and TRBJ2-7; D is uncertain. Looked up from germline, CDR1 is SGHTA and CDR2 is FQGNSA. The germline V and J ends were trimmed by 2 bases and 3 bases, with 5 bases remaining between them. The CDR3 contains 12 residues. This chain's CDR3 is CASSLLFYEQYF. The CDR3 DNA is TGTGCCAGCAGCTTATTATTCTACGAGCAGTACTTC.

The chain employs TRBV19 and TRBJ2-1; D may be TRBD1 or TRBD2 (7 bases each). Germline assignment: CDR1 LNHDA and CDR2 SQIVND (reference sequence). This CDR3 spans 15 amino acids. Trimming removed 5 bases at V and 7 bases at J, with 18 bases between. The CDR3 protein is CASSVQGRGRNEQFF. The DNA of the CDR3 is TGTGCCAGTAGTGTACAGGGGAGGGGACGGAATGAGCAGTTCTTC.

Only a few counts were recorded for this clone. The chain employs TRBV29-1 and TRBJ1-1; TRBD1 matches at 7 bases. In germline, CDR1 is SQVTM, CDR2 ANQGSEA. The CDR3 spans 13 residues. The V segment lost 2 bases and the J segment 1 base; nucleotides outside the gene matches: 1. CDR3 sequence: CSVERQGNTEAFF. The DNA of the CDR3 is TGCAGCGTTGAACGACAGGGGAACACTGAAGCTTTCTTT.

V gene TRBV25-1 combines with J gene TRBJ2-5, with D possibly TRBD1 on 5 matching bases. Germline-derived CDR1 and CDR2 are MGHDK and SYGVNS. This CDR3 region has 13 residues. Trimming pared 5 bases from V and 4 bases from J, leaving 11 bases between. The CDR3 coding sequence is TGTGCCAGCAGTTCCACAGGTGCAGAGACCCAGTACTTC. Encoded protein: CASSSTGAETQYF.